The text below deals with one T cell receptor beta chain. What it binds is unknown. TCRdb reprocessed the 5' RACE reads with MiXCR, giving one entry per CDR3 protein. This table holds 160,000 or so distinct CDR3 sequences, less than 9% found once. The J segment lost 4 bases and the V segment lost 3 bases, leaving 7 bases of the junction unmatched. This CDR3 contains 15 residues. The V gene's germline CDR1 is SGHTA and CDR2 FQGTGA. The sample belongs to a study of T cells after yellow fever vaccination. Whole-study findings and limits: Subsequent to the booster, the majority of primary-vaccination clones reappeared (around 96% CD4, approximately 90% CD8).

The TCR was taken from a young man who received the YFV17D yellow fever vaccine. Sample: CD4+ T cells sorted from PBMCs, taken 5 to 6 days after the first yellow fever vaccination. The rearrangement joins TRBV7-3 to TRBJ2-3; 7 nucleotides align to TRBD2. This CDR3 reads CASSFRGVVADTQYF. The CDR3 DNA sequence: TGTGCCAGCAGCTTTCGGGGGGTGGTTGCAGATACGCAGTATTTT.